The clone carrying this TCR gamma chain is labeled as medium-sized. The sample belongs to a study of gamma-delta chains in newborns, infants, children. V was clipped by 4 bases and J by 4 bases; unmatched bases: 4. This CDR3 comprises 16 residues. CDR1 and CDR2 from the germline V gene are GITISATS and ISYDGTV (reference sequence). TCRdb reprocessed the reads using CATT. The sample yields a few thousand gamma-chain clones, under 30% seen once. This chain links TRGV9 with TRGJP. The sequence derives from a child who was a newborn, infant or young child, either healthy, febrile or measles-vaccinated (not recorded which). The sample comprised blood. CDR3: CALWDPQELGKKIKVF. The CDR3 region has the DNA TGTGCCTTGTGGGACCCCCAAGAGTTGGGCAAAAAAATCAAGGTATTT.